The present T cell receptor (beta chain) was sequenced within a study of T cells after yellow fever vaccination. Trimming cost V 7 bases and J 4 bases, with 17 bases left between them. The CDR3 contains 14 residues. The germline V gene has CDR1 DFQATT and CDR2 SNEGSKA (reference sequence). MiXCR, run by TCRdb on the 5' RACE reads, gives a single entry per CDR3 protein. The sample carries about 500,000 distinct CDR3 sequences, about a sixth recorded once. This sequence was found in a man between 18 and 35 years old who received the YFV17D yellow fever vaccine. Material: PBMCs, obtained roughly 5 days after the first yellow fever vaccination. The rearrangement links TRBV20-1 to TRBJ2-1; the D gene could be TRBD1 or TRBD2 (7 bases each). The CDR3 loop is CSGLQGGAYNEQFF. In DNA, the CDR3 is TGCAGTGGTCTTCAGGGGGGGGCTTACAATGAGCAGTTCTTC.